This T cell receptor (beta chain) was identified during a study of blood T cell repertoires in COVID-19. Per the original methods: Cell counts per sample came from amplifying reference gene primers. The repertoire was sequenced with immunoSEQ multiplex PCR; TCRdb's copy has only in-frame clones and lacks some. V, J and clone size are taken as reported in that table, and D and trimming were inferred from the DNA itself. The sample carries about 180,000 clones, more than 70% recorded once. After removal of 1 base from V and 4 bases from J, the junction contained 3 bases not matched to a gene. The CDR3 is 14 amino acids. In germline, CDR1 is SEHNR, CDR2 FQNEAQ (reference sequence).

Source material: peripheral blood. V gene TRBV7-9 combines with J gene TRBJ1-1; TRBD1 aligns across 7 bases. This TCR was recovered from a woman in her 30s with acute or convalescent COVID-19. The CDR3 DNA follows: TGTGCCAGCAGCTTAGTTACAGGGGCCACTGAAGCTTTCTTT. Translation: CASSLVTGATEAFF.